These 32 T cell receptor beta chains were all obtained from the same sample, sequenced in a study of T cells in Graves' hyperthyroidism and ophthalmopathy. TCR beta CDR3 region amplification was performed from RNA transcripts. TCR CDR3 underwent first-round RT-PCR with the HTBI primer set. TCRdb recomputed calls from the multiplex PCR reads with MiXCR, one row per CDR3 protein. This sample has approximately 620,000 distinct CDR3 sequences, with about 15% found just once. Sequencing was done on a sample of blood. Every receptor here comes from a woman in her 30s with Graves' hyperthyroidism that later progressed to Graves' ophthalmopathy.

This clonotype was observed at least ten times. The chain couples TRBV7-3 to TRBJ2-7, with 7 bases identical to TRBD2. The V gene's germline CDR1 is SGHTA and CDR2 FQGTGA. The CDR3 extends over 15 amino acids. Losses at the gene ends were 5 bases for V and 0 bases for J; bases not matched to a gene: 7. The CDR3 nucleotides are TGTGCCAGCAGCCCCCGGGGCGGGAGCTCCTACGAGCAGTACTTC. Translation: CASSPRGGSSYEQYF.

This clonotype was observed at least ten times. V is TRBV28 and J is TRBJ1-2, with 7 bases aligning to TRBD1. The CDR3 totals 14 residues. From germline, CDR1 is MDHEN and CDR2 SYDVKM. V gave up 3 bases and J gave up 4 bases; unmatched junction bases: 5. The CDR3 sequence is CASSLGTALYGYTF. The CDR3 bases are TGTGCCAGCAGTTTGGGGACAGCCCTCTATGGCTACACCTTC.

The sample holds many counts of this clonotype. The gene calls are TRBV11-2 and TRBJ1-1; a possible D gene is TRBD1 (6 bases). Trimming pared 0 bases from V and 2 bases from J, leaving 10 bases between. Germline CDR1 reads SGHAT; CDR2 reads FQNNGV. The CDR3 consists of 15 residues. The CDR3 loop reads CASSLDWGANTEAFF. CDR3 DNA sequence: TGTGCCAGCAGCTTAGATTGGGGGGCCAACACTGAAGCTTTCTTT.

There are a few counts of this clonotype. The V and J genes are TRBV29-1 and TRBJ2-5; 9 bases fit TRBD1. Unmatched junction bases numbered 2, after V lost 1 base and J lost 5 bases. The CDR3 has 13 residues. The germline V gene encodes CDR1 SQVTM and CDR2 ANQGSEA. The CDR3 protein is CSVEVGQGETQYF. The CDR3 nucleotides read TGCAGCGTTGAAGTAGGACAGGGGGAGACCCAGTACTTC.

This clonotype was counted only a few times. V usage is TRBV20-1 and J usage is TRBJ2-5; 11 nucleotides line up with TRBD2. The length of the CDR3 is 15 residues. Germline V gene data show CDR1 as DFQATT and CDR2 as SNEGSKA (reference sequence). V gave up 3 bases and J gave up 2 bases; unmatched junction bases: 5. CDR3 DNA: TGCAGTGCTAGCGGGACTAGCGGCCTTCAAGAGACCCAGTACTTC. This encodes CSASGTSGLQETQYF.

In this sample, this clonotype turned up many times. This chain connects TRBV2 to TRBJ1-2; D remains unclear. V was pared by 8 bases and J by 3 bases, with 10 bases between. The CDR3 consists of 12 residues. The V gene's germline CDR1 is SNHLY and CDR2 FYNNEI. In nucleotides, the CDR3 is TGTGCCAGCCAGACGACCGACTATGGCTACACCTTC. Translation gives CASQTTDYGYTF. Using reference TRBV2 and TRBJ1-2 for the parts outside the CDR3, the full variable domain is EPEVTQTPSHQVTQMGQEVILRCVPISNHLYFYWYRQILGQKVEFLVSFYNNEISEKSEIFDDQFSVERPDGSNFTLKIRSTKLEDSAMYFCASQTTDYGYTFGSGTRLTVV.

This clonotype was counted at least ten times. The chain joins TRBV24-1 to TRBJ2-3; the match to TRBD2 covers 12 bases. Germline CDR1 reads KGHDR; CDR2 reads SFDVKD. The J segment lost 2 bases and the V segment lost 0 bases, leaving 5 bases of the junction unmatched. The CDR3 consists of 18 residues. The CDR3 sequence: CATSDLPGLAGFTDTQYF. The CDR3 DNA sequence: TGTGCCACCAGTGATTTGCCCGGACTAGCGGGATTCACAGATACGCAGTATTTT.

Many counts were recorded for this clonotype. The chain has TRBV10-3 and TRBJ2-3; D might be TRBD2 (6 bases). The germline gives CDR1 ENHRY, CDR2 SYGVKD. The CDR3 is made up of 15 amino acids. V gave up 3 bases and J gave up 3 bases, with 13 bases separating them. The CDR3 bases are TGTGCCATCAGTGAAGGAGGGATCCGGACAGATACGCAGTATTTT. Its translation: CAISEGGIRTDTQYF.

This clonotype was counted only a few times. V and J are TRBV5-5 and TRBJ1-4; 9 positions match TRBD1. This CDR3 region has 20 residues. V was clipped by 2 bases and J by 7 bases; unmatched bases: 21. Germline loops: CDR1 SGHKS, CDR2 YYEKEE (reference sequence). The CDR3 loop reads CASSFPGTGYPSGKREKLFF. CDR3 DNA sequence: TGTGCCAGCAGCTTTCCCGGGACAGGGTACCCAAGCGGGAAGCGTGAAAAACTGTTTTTT.

This clonotype was picked up many times. The chain couples TRBV10-3 to TRBJ2-3, with 13 nucleotides matching TRBD2. The CDR3 is 19 residues long. V gave up 4 bases and J gave up 6 bases; unmatched junction bases: 16. The germline V gene encodes CDR1 ENHRY and CDR2 SYGVKD. CDR3 sequence reads: CAISGGTSGIDQSEDTQYF. In DNA, the CDR3 is TGTGCCATCAGTGGGGGGACTAGCGGGATCGACCAGTCAGAGGATACGCAGTATTTT.

This clonotype was recorded at least ten times. In DNA form, the CDR3 reads TGTGCCAGCAGAGGGGGACAGGGGCCTACAGATACGCAGTATTTT. It translates to CASRGGQGPTDTQYF. The gene calls are TRBV28 and TRBJ2-3, with 10 positions matching TRBD1. With 6 bases clipped from V and 3 bases from J, the junction kept 6 bases outside the gene matches. This CDR3 has 15 amino acids. The germline CDR1 and CDR2 sequences are MDHEN and SYDVKM.

V and J are TRBV29-1 and TRBJ2-7; D is undetermined. The germline CDR1 and CDR2 sequences are SQVTM and ANQGSEA. V shed 0 bases and J shed 2 bases, with 5 bases lying between them. The CDR3 loop spans 12 amino acids. DNA for the CDR3: TGCAGCGTTGAAGAAGCGACCTACGAGCAGTACTTC. It codes for CSVEEATYEQYF.

This clonotype was found a few times. V gene TRBV30 combines with J gene TRBJ2-1, with a possible D match to TRBD1 (5 bases). The CDR3 spans 12 residues. Trimming took 4 bases from V and 5 from J, leaving 9 bases between them. Germline CDR1 GTSNPN, CDR2 SVGIG (reference sequence). The CDR3 DNA follows: TGTGCCTGGACTACAGGCAACAATGAGCAGTTCTTC. This translates into CAWTTGNNEQFF.

This clonotype turned up a few times. The V and J genes are TRBV24-1 and TRBJ1-2; D not certain. Germline V gives CDR1 KGHDR, CDR2 SFDVKD. CDR3 length equals 13 residues. V dropped 2 bases and J dropped 7 bases, with 10 bases sitting between them. As DNA, the CDR3 is TGTGCCACCAGTGATTCTGCTGTCGGTGGCTACACCTTC. Protein: CATSDSAVGGYTF.

This clonotype was observed a few times. V usage is TRBV19 and J usage is TRBJ2-7, with 7 bases identical to TRBD1. CDR1 is LNHDA and CDR2 is SQIVND in the germline V gene (reference sequence). This CDR3 has 14 residues. After removal of 4 bases from V and 3 bases from J, the junction contained 6 bases not matched to a gene. The CDR3 is CASSNRDSVYEQYF. Here the CDR3 DNA reads TGTGCCAGTAGTAACCGGGACAGCGTCTACGAGCAGTACTTC.

This clonotype was found many times. The CDR3 reads CASSSVRAGTQEQYF. Here the CDR3 DNA reads TGTGCCAGCAGCTCGGTGCGGGCAGGGACTCAAGAGCAGTACTTC. This rearrangement joins TRBV7-2 to TRBJ2-7; a weak D match, TRBD2 (6 bases). This CDR3 comprises 15 residues. CDR1 is SGHTA, CDR2 FQGNSA, per germline. The V end lost 4 bases, the J end lost 7 bases, and 20 bases lay between the germline ends.

This clonotype was seen at least ten times. The chain combines TRBV5-6 with TRBJ2-2; 8 bases align to TRBD1. This CDR3 comprises 14 residues. Germline values: CDR1 SGHDT, CDR2 YYEEEE. V lost 4 bases to trimming and J lost 6 bases; unmatched junction nucleotides: 5. CDR3 bases: TGTGCCAGCAGCCTGGACAGGGTAGCCGGGGAGCTGTTTTTT. Amino acid sequence: CASSLDRVAGELFF.

The table lists this clonotype with a few counts. The chain combines TRBV7-2 with TRBJ1-3, with D unresolved. Looked up from germline, CDR1 is SGHTA and CDR2 is FQGNSA. The CDR3 sequence is 14 residues long. The V end was cut by 5 bases, the J end by 1 base, with 9 bases between. The CDR3 DNA sequence: TGTGCCAGCAGCCCACGCCGGTCTGGAAACACCATATATTTT. Translating it yields CASSPRRSGNTIYF.

The V call is TRBV6-1, the J call TRBJ1-6; D is possibly TRBD1 (5 bases). Trimming cost V 5 bases and J 9 bases, with 20 bases left between them. The CDR3 spans 16 residues. Germline V gene sequence: CDR1 MNHNS, CDR2 SASEGT. CDR3 region: CASSPYGAGDGSPLHF. Here the CDR3 DNA reads TGTGCCAGCAGTCCCTACGGGGCGGGAGATGGTTCACCCCTCCACTTT.

Many counts were recorded for this clonotype. The chain recombines TRBV2 with TRBJ2-1, with TRBD2 matching 11 bases. The CDR3 runs to 16 residues. V dropped 3 bases and J dropped 4; count of bases not matched to a gene: 5. In germline, CDR1 is SNHLY, CDR2 FYNNEI. The CDR3 DNA reads TGTGCCAGCAGTGATCGGGCTAGCGGGAGGTACAATGAGCAGTTCTTC. Amino acid sequence: CASSDRASGRYNEQFF.

This clonotype occurred a few times. The chain joins TRBV6-1 to TRBJ1-5; D not resolved. The V gene's germline CDR1 is MNHNS and CDR2 SASEGT. V lost 8 bases and J 11 bases, leaving 13 bases between the germline ends. The length of the CDR3 is 11 residues. The CDR3 here is CASGSVRSQHF. The CDR3 DNA reads as TGTGCCAGCGGAAGTGTGCGGTCCCAGCATTTT.

This clonotype showed up many times. The J gene is TRBJ2-5, the V gene TRBV9; D not resolved. The germline V gene has CDR1 SGDLS and CDR2 YYNGEE. CDR3 size: 15 residues. V was shortened by 3 bases and J by 5 bases, with 17 bases between the two germline ends. CDR3 region: CASSATSYSRETQYF. The CDR3 DNA reads as TGTGCCAGCAGCGCAACCTCCTACAGTCGGGAGACCCAGTACTTC.

The CDR3 here is CASTDAGANQPQHF. The CDR3 DNA is TGTGCCAGCACGGACGCGGGGGCCAATCAGCCCCAGCATTTT. This sequence joins TRBV28 and TRBJ1-5; D is possibly TRBD1 (6 bases). The CDR3 length is 14 residues. The V end lost 7 bases, the J end lost 3 bases, and 13 bases lay between the germline ends. Germline V lookup: CDR1 MDHEN, CDR2 SYDVKM. Full variable domain (remainder filled in from reference TRBV28 and TRBJ1-5): DVKVTQSSRYLVKRTGEKVFLECVQDMDHENMFWYRQDPGLGLRLIYFSYDVKMKEKGDIPEGYSVSREKKERFSLILESASTNQTSMYLCASTDAGANQPQHFGDGTRLSIL.

There are many counts of this clonotype. As DNA, the CDR3 is TGTGCCATCAGTCCCCTGGGACATATGAACACTGAAGCTTTCTTT. This translates into CAISPLGHMNTEAFF. The chain recombines TRBV10-3 with TRBJ1-1; weak D call: TRBD1 (6 bases). The V end was cut by 5 bases, the J end by 0 bases, with 13 bases between. Germline lookup yields CDR1 ENHRY and CDR2 SYGVKD. There are 15 residues in the CDR3.

On this clonotype: With a much larger clone just one base away, this may be a read error. This sequence joins TRBV2 and TRBJ2-7; no definite D call. The length of the CDR3 is 14 residues. Germline assignment: CDR1 SNHLY and CDR2 FYNNEI. CDR3 nucleotide sequence: TGTGTCAGCAGTTTATCTCTACCCTCCTACGAGCAGTACTTC. Protein product: CVSSLSLPSYEQYF.

Notes on this clonotype: Given a much more abundant clone one base away, this may be a read error. The chain couples TRBV24-1 to TRBJ2-5, with no clear D. CDR1 and CDR2 from the germline V gene are KGHDR and SFDVKD. V lost 3 bases and J 3 bases, leaving 10 bases between the germline ends. The CDR3 covers 14 residues. CDR3 amino acids: CATSDHNGKETQYF. The CDR3 DNA follows: TGTGCCACCAGTGATCACAACGGCAAAGAGACCCAGTACTTC.

The chain links TRBV7-6 to TRBJ2-2, with 9 bases lining up with TRBD1. Germline V gene data show CDR1 as SGHVS and CDR2 as FNYEAQ. The junction had 12 bases not matched to a gene; V was cut back by 4 bases and J by 6 bases. The CDR3 runs 17 residues. The chain's CDR3 is CASSSERTGVGAGELFF. The DNA of the CDR3 is TGTGCCAGCAGCTCGGAGCGGACAGGGGTCGGGGCCGGGGAGCTGTTTTTT. The full variable domain, rest sourced from reference TRBV7-6 and TRBJ2-2, is GAGVSQSPRYKVTKRGQDVALRCDPISGHVSLYWYRQALGQGPEFLTYFNYEAQQDKSGLPNDRFSAERPEGSISTLTIQRTEQRDSAMYRCASSSERTGVGAGELFFGEGSRLTVL.

This clonotype was observed at least ten times. The gene calls are TRBV10-3 and TRBJ2-1; no firm D call. The ends were cut back, 4 bases at V and 5 bases at J, with 21 bases in the middle. Germline loops: CDR1 ENHRY, CDR2 SYGVKD. The CDR3 extends over 17 amino acids. CDR3 DNA sequence: TGTGCCATCAGTGCCGGATTGGGAAAGAATTCTAACAATGAGCAGTTCTTC. Translating gives CAISAGLGKNSNNEQFF.

The chain recombines TRBV19 with TRBJ2-6; TRBD1 matches at 9 bases. CDR1 is LNHDA, CDR2 SQIVND, per germline (reference sequence). The CDR3 loop spans 20 amino acids. V trimming: 3 bases; J trimming: 0 bases; junction bases outside the gene matches: 12. CDR3 sequence: CASSMKNPGQGISGANVLTF. The CDR3 coding sequence is TGTGCCAGTAGTATGAAGAATCCGGGACAGGGTATCTCTGGGGCCAACGTCCTGACTTTC. The full variable domain, completed using reference TRBV19 and TRBJ2-6, is DGGITQSPKYLFRKEGQNVTLSCEQNLNHDAMYWYRQDPGQGLRLIYYSQIVNDFQKGDIAEGYSVSREKKESFPLTVTSAQKNPTAFYLCASSMKNPGQGISGANVLTFGAGSRLTVL.

This clonotype has just a few counts. The chain couples TRBV6-1 to TRBJ2-1; 7 nucleotides match TRBD2. J gave up 4 bases and V 6 bases, and 12 bases lay outside the gene matches. Germline-derived CDR1 and CDR2 are MNHNS and SASEGT. The CDR3 has 16 residues. The CDR3 is CASRAWGRGGYNEQFF. Here the CDR3 DNA reads TGTGCCAGCAGAGCTTGGGGCCGGGGAGGGTACAATGAGCAGTTCTTC.

Ten or more counts support this clonotype. This chain connects TRBV10-3 to TRBJ1-2, with D possibly being TRBD1 (6 bases). The CDR3 has 15 residues. Trimming removed 2 bases at V and 4 bases at J, with 14 bases between. Germline CDR1 and CDR2: ENHRY and SYGVKD. CDR3 sequence reads: CAISEKVRGIYGYTF. DNA of the CDR3: TGTGCCATCAGTGAGAAAGTGAGGGGGATCTATGGCTACACCTTC.

The chain joins TRBV11-3 to TRBJ2-7, with a weak D call TRBD2 (6 bases). Germline V gene lookup returns CDR1 SGHNT and CDR2 YENEEA. The CDR3 extends over 14 amino acids. Trimming removed 0 bases from V and 2 bases from J, with 8 bases in between. The CDR3 region has the DNA TGTGCCAGCAGCTTAGACGGGGGAGCCTACGAGCAGTACTTC. It encodes CASSLDGGAYEQYF.